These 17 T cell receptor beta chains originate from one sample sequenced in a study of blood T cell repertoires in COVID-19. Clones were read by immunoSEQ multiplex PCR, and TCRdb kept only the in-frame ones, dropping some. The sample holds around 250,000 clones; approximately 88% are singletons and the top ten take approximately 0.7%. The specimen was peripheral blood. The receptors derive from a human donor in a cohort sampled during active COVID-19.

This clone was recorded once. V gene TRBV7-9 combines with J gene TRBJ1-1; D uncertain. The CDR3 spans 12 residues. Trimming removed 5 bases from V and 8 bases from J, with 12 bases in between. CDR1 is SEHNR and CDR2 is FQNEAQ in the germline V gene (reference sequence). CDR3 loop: CASSPSLGEAFF. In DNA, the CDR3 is TGTGCCAGCAGCCCGAGCCTGGGCGAAGCTTTCTTT.

This CDR3 reads CASSYYSGANVLTF. Here the CDR3 DNA reads TGTGCCAGCAGTTATTACTCTGGGGCCAACGTCCTGACTTTC. The chain combines TRBV6-2 or TRBV6-3 with TRBJ2-6; D is unclear. Germline lookup yields CDR1 MNHEY and CDR2 SVGEGT. Trimming left V 3 bases short and J 0 bases short, with 3 bases between. The CDR3 is made up of 14 amino acids.

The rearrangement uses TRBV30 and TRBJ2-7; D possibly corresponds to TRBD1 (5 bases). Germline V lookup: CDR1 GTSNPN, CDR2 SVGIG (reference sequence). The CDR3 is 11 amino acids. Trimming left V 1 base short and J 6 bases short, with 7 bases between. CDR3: CAWSEGVEQYF. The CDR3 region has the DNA TGTGCCTGGAGTGAAGGGGTCGAGCAGTACTTC.

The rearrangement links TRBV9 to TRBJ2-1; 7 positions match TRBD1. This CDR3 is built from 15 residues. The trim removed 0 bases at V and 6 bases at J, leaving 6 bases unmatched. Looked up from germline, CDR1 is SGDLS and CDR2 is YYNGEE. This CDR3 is CASSVAVRGINEQFF. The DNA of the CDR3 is TGTGCCAGCAGCGTAGCCGTCAGGGGGATCAATGAGCAGTTCTTC.

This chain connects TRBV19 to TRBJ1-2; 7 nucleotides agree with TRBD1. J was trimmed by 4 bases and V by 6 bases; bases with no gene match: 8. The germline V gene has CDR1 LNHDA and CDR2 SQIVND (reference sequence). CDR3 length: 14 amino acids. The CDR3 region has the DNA TGTGCCAGTAGGAAGACAGGGCGGGCCTATGGCTACACCTTC. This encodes CASRKTGRAYGYTF.

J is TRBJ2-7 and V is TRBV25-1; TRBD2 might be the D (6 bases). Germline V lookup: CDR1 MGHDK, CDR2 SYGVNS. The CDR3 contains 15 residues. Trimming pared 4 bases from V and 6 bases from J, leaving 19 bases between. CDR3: CASSALGGRLGEQYF. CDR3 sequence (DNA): TGTGCCAGCAGTGCGCTTGGGGGGAGACTCGGCGAGCAGTACTTC.

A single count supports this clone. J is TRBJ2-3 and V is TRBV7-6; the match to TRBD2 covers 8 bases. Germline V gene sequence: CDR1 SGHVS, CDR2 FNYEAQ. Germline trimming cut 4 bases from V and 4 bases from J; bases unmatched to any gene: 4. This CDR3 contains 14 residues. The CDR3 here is CASSSGLGADTQYF. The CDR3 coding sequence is TGTGCCAGCAGCTCGGGACTAGGCGCAGATACGCAGTATTTT.

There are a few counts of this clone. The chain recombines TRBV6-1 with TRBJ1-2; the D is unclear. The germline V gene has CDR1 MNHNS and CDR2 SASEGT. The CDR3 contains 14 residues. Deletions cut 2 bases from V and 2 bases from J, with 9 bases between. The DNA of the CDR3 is TGTGCCAGCAGTGAATTGGCGGTCAACTATGGCTACACCTTC. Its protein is CASSELAVNYGYTF.

The CDR3 bases are TGCGCCAGCAGCTTACAAGGGGGACAGCCCAACAATGAGCAGTTCTTC. Its protein is CASSLQGGQPNNEQFF. This sequence joins TRBV5-1 and TRBJ2-1; TRBD1 aligns across 7 bases. Trimming cost V 2 bases and J 5 bases; bases outside gene matches: 10. The CDR3 extends over 16 amino acids. Germline CDR1 reads SGHRS; CDR2 reads YFSETQ.

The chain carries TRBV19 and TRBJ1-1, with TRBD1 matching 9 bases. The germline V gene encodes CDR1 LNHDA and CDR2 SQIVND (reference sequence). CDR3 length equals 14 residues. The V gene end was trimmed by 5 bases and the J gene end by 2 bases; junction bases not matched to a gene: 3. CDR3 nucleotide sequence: TGTGCCAGTAGTGTGGGACAGGGAAACACTGAAGCTTTCTTT. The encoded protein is CASSVGQGNTEAFF.

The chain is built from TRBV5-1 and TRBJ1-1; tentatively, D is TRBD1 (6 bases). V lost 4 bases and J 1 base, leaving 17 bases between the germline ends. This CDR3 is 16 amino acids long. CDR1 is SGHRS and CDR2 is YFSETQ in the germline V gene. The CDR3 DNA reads TGCGCCAGCAGCATCGGGACACCCCAGGGGAACACTGAAGCTTTCTTT. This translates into CASSIGTPQGNTEAFF.

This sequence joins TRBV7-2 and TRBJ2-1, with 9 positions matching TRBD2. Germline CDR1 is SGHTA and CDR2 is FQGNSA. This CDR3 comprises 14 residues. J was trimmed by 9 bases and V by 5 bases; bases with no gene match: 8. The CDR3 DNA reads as TGTGCCAGCAGCGCCTTAGCGGGGGCGGTTGAGCAGTTCTTC. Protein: CASSALAGAVEQFF.

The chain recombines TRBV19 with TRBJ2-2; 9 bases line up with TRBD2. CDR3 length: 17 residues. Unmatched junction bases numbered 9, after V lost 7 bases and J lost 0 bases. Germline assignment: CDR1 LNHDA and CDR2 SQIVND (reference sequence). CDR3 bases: TGTGCCAGTAAAGGGACTAGCAGATCCTCGAACACCGGGGAGCTGTTTTTT. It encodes CASKGTSRSSNTGELFF.

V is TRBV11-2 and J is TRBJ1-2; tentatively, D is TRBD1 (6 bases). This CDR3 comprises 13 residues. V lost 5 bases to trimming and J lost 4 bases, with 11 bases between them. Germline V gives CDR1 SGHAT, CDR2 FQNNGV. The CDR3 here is CASSADRFYGYTF. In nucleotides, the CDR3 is TGTGCCAGCAGCGCGGACAGATTCTATGGCTACACCTTC.

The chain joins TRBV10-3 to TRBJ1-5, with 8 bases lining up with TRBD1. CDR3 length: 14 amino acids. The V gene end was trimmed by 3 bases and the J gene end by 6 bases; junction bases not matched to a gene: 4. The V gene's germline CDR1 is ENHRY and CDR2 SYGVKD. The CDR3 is CAISDRGQGQPQHF. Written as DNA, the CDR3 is TGTGCCATCAGTGACAGGGGGCAGGGTCAGCCCCAGCATTTT.

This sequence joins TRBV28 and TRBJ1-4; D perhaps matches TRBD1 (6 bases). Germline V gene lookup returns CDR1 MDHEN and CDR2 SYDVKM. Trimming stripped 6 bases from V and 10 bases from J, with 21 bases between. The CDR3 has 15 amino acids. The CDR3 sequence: CASSISGGAMVKLFF. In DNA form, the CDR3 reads TGTGCCAGCAGCATTTCTGGGGGGGCTATGGTAAAACTGTTTTTT.

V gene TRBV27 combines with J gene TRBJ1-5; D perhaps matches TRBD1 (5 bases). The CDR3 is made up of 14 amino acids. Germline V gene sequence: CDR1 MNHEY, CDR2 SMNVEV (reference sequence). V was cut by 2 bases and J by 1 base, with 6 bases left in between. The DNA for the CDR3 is TGTGCCAGCAGTTTAAAGGGGAGCAATCAGCCCCAGCATTTT. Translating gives CASSLKGSNQPQHF.